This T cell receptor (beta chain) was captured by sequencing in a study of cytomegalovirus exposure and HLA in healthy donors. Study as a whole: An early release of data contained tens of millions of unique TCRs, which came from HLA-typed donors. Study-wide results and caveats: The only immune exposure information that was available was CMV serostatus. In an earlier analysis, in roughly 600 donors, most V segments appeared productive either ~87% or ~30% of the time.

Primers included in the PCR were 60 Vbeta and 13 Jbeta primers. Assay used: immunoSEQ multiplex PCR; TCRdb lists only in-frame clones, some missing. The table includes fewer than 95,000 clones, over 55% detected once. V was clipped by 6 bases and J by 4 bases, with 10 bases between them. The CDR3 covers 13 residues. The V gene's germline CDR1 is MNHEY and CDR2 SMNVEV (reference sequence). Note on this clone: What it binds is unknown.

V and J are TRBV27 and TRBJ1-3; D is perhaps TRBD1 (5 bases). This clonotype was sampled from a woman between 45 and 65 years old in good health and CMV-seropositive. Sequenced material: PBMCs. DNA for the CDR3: TGTGCCAGCAGCCGTTCAGGGGGAAACACCATATATTTT. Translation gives CASSRSGGNTIYF.